Listed below are T cell receptor beta chains from one sample, sequenced in a study of shared clonotypes between healthy human individuals. Using immunoSEQ multiplex PCR, the repertoire was profiled, and TCRdb retains in-frame clones only, with some absent. Of fewer than 1.8 million clones in the sample, 97% to 99% were seen once. The sequenced material came from naive CD4+ T cells sorted from blood. These receptor sequences come from a man younger than 40 in good health. Both conserved end residues are part of each CDR3. The order of the fields is CDR3 DNA, CDR3 protein, V gene, clone size, D gene, J gene. The D gene is left open where the match is weak. Size tells how often a clone was seen (once, few, many) or the class of an expanded clone, and some rows leave it out.

TGTGCCAGCAGGCGGGACAATCAGCCCCAGCATTTT	CASRRDNQPQHF	TRBV7-9	NA	NA	TRBJ1-5
TGTGCCAGCAGCTTGAATTGGCGACAGGGGAACACCGGGGAGCTGTTTTTT	CASSLNWRQGNTGELFF	TRBV5-5	NA	TRBD1	TRBJ2-2
TGCAGCGTACGGGGGCGGTGGTATGGCTACACCTTC	CSVRGRWYGYTF	TRBV29-1	NA	NA	TRBJ1-2
TGTGCCAGCAGCTTGTGGTCGCTAGGGGTTTTAGGTGAGCAGTACTTC	CASSLWSLGVLGEQYF	TRBV5-5	NA	NA	TRBJ2-7
TGTGCCAGCAGCTTGGCTGAGACCCAGTACTTC	CASSLAETQYF	TRBV5-6	few	NA	TRBJ2-5
TGTGCCAGCAGCCAAGACTCGAACAACTACGAGCAGTACTTC	CASSQDSNNYEQYF	TRBV7-2	NA	NA	TRBJ2-7
TGTGCCACCAGCCCAGAGGAGGGCGGTCGGACAGCTAACTATGGCTACACCTTC	CATSPEEGGRTANYGYTF	TRBV15	NA	NA	TRBJ1-2
TGTGCCAGCAGTGAAAGGGGGCGCGCCCACGACGAGCAGTACTTC	CASSERGRAHDEQYF	TRBV6-1	NA	TRBD1	TRBJ2-7
TGTGCCAGCAGCACAACCGGGACCTCGGGCACAGATACGCAGTATTTT	CASSTTGTSGTDTQYF	TRBV5-5	NA	NA	TRBJ2-3
TGTGCCACCAGCAGAGATCAGGGTGCGGGGGCTAACTATGGCTACACCTTC	CATSRDQGAGANYGYTF	TRBV15	NA	NA	TRBJ1-2
TGTGCCAGCAGCTCCCGCGCCGGTTATGAGCAGTTCTTC	CASSSRAGYEQFF	TRBV11-2	once	NA	TRBJ2-1
TGTGCCAGCAGCTTAAGGACCTCGAAGCAGTACTTC	CASSLRTSKQYF	TRBV7-9	NA	NA	TRBJ2-7
TGTGCCAGCTCACTCAAGGCGGGGGTCAACACCGGGGAGCTGTTTTTT	CASSLKAGVNTGELFF	TRBV18	NA	TRBD2	TRBJ2-2
TGTGCCAGCAGCGTAGGAGACTCGGGACTAACTGGAGAGACCCAGTACTTC	CASSVGDSGLTGETQYF	TRBV9	NA	TRBD2	TRBJ2-5
TGCGCCAGCAGCTTCGGGGGAGCCCCAGATACGCAGTATTTT	CASSFGGAPDTQYF	TRBV5-1	NA	NA	TRBJ2-3
TGTGCCACCAGCCTCGGGGACAGCTCCTACGAGCAGTACTTC	CATSLGDSSYEQYF	TRBV2	NA	TRBD1	TRBJ2-7
TGTGCCAGCAGCCAAGAAATAAGCGGGAGGGTCGGCGGGGAGCTGTTTTTT	CASSQEISGRVGGELFF	TRBV14	NA	TRBD2	TRBJ2-2
TGTGCCAGCTCACCACGGGGAGGGAACCAAGAGACCCAGTACTTC	CASSPRGGNQETQYF	TRBV18	once	TRBD2	TRBJ2-5
TGTGCCAGCAGCCCACCCGGGACAGGGGGTAGGGAACTGTTTTTT	CASSPPGTGGRELFF	TRBV28	NA	TRBD1	TRBJ1-4
TGTGCCACCAGCAGAGATCGGAAAGGTTTGAAGGAGACCCAGTACTTC	CATSRDRKGLKETQYF	TRBV15	NA	NA	TRBJ2-5
TGTGCCAGCAGCTTAGGGGGCACAGCTAACTATGGCTACACCTTC	CASSLGGTANYGYTF	TRBV7-8	NA	NA	TRBJ1-2
TGTGCCAGCTCACCACTCGGGGGACAGGCCGTGGCAAGGTCCTACAATGAGCAGTTCTTC	CASSPLGGQAVARSYNEQFF	TRBV18	NA	TRBD1	TRBJ2-1
TGTGCCAGCAGTCCAGGGAGCTGGGGCGAAGCTTTCTTT	CASSPGSWGEAFF	TRBV28	NA	NA	TRBJ1-1
TGTGCCAGCAGTTTAGGTTTGCGCTACGAGCAGTACTTC	CASSLGLRYEQYF	TRBV28	NA	NA	TRBJ2-7
TGCGCCAGCAGCTTGTGGGGGCCCGAGCAGTACTTC	CASSLWGPEQYF	TRBV5-1	once	NA	TRBJ2-7
TGTGCCAGCAGCTTGAGTGGTGACGAGCAGTACTTC	CASSLSGDEQYF	TRBV11-3	NA	NA	TRBJ2-7
TGTGCCAGCAGCGCGGGGACTAGCCTCTTCTACGAGCAGTACTTC	CASSAGTSLFYEQYF	TRBV7-7	NA	TRBD2	TRBJ2-7
TGTGCCAGCAGGGGGGACTGGAGCAATCAGCCCCAGCATTTT	CASRGDWSNQPQHF	TRBV28	NA	NA	TRBJ1-5
TGTGCCAGCAGTTTAAGGGACTTTACGCAGTATTTT	CASSLRDFTQYF	TRBV6-1	NA	NA	TRBJ2-3
TGTGCCAGCAGTTTAAGTTTGGGAGATACGCAGTATTTT	CASSLSLGDTQYF	TRBV27	NA	NA	TRBJ2-3
TGTGCCAGCAGTTTTTCTGGGGATCAGCCCCAGCATTTT	CASSFSGDQPQHF	TRBV5-4	NA	NA	TRBJ1-5
TGTGCCAGCGAAACCACGGCTCCGGGAGGGGTCACTGAAGCTTTCTTT	CASETTAPGGVTEAFF	TRBV28	NA	NA	TRBJ1-1
TGTGCCAGCAGCCCTTTAGCGGCGCTCCAAGAGACCCAGTACTTC	CASSPLAALQETQYF	TRBV9	NA	NA	TRBJ2-5
TGTGCCAGCAGGGGGTTTGTCTCCTCCTACGAGCAGTACTTC	CASRGFVSSYEQYF	TRBV28	NA	NA	TRBJ2-7
TGCGCCAGCTATCGGACAGGGAGCTACGAGCAGTACTTC	CASYRTGSYEQYF	TRBV5-1	NA	TRBD1	TRBJ2-7
TGTGCCAGCAGTGTAACGGGCGTTGATGGCTACACCTTC	CASSVTGVDGYTF	TRBV2	NA	NA	TRBJ1-2
TGTGCCAGCAGCTTAGGTAATGTCGGGGCCAACGTCCTGACTTTC	CASSLGNVGANVLTF	TRBV7-9	NA	NA	TRBJ2-6